This TCR beta chain was captured in a study of T cell clonotyping in hematopoietic cell transplantation. Comments on this clone: Its antigen is not known.

Points from the study as a whole: Higher Inverse Simpson Index values in graft donor and pretransplant recipient predicted broader posttransplant TCR diversity. Recipient TCR diversity dropped after transplant; expanded clonotypes rose from day 30 to 180.

V lost 3 bases to trimming and J lost 6 bases; unmatched junction nucleotides: 6. The CDR3 covers 16 residues. Per germline, CDR1 SGHDT and CDR2 YYEEEE. Sequencing was performed with immunoSEQ multiplex PCR; in TCRdb, only in-frame clones are kept and a portion is missing. The data show about 41,000 clones, 95% seen once. The sequenced sample was peripheral blood mononuclear cells. The chain links TRBV5-6 to TRBJ2-3; 14 bases fit TRBD2. This TCR came from a young man in good health. Some clones in this sample may be carry-over from other donors' samples. CDR3 sequence (DNA): TGTGCCAGCAGCTCCCTGACTAGCGGGAGGGTGGATACGCAGTATTTT. Protein: CASSSLTSGRVDTQYF.